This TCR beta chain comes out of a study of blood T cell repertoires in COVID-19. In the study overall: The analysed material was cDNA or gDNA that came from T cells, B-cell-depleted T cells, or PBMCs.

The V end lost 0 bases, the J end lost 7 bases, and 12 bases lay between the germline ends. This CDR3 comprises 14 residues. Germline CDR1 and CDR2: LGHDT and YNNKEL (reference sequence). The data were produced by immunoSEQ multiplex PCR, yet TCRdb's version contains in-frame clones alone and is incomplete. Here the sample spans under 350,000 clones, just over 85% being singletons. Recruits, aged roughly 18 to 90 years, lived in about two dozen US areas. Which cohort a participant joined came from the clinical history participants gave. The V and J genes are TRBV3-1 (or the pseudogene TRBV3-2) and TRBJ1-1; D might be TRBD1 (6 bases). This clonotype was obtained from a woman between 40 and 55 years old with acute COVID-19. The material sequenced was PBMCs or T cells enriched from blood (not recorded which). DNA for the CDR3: TGTGCCAGCAGCCAAGAATGTGGGGACAATGAAGCTTTCTTT. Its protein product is CASSQECGDNEAFF.